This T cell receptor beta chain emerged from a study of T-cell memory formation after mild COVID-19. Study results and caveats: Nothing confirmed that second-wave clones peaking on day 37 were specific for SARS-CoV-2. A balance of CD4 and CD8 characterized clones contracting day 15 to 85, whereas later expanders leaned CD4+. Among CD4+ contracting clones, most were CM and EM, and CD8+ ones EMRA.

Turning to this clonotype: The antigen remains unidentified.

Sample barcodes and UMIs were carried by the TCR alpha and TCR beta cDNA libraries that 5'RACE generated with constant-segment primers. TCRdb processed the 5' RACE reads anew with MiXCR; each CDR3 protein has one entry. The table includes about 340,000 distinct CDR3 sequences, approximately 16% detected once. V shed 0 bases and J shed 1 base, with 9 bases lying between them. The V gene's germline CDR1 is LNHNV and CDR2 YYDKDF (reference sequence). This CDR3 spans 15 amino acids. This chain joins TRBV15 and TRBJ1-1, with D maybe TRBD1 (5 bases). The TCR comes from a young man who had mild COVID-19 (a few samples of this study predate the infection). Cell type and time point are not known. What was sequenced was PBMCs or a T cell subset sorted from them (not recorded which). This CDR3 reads CATSRDRGGNTEAFF. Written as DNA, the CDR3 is TGTGCCACCAGCAGAGATCGGGGCGGGAACACTGAAGCTTTCTTT.